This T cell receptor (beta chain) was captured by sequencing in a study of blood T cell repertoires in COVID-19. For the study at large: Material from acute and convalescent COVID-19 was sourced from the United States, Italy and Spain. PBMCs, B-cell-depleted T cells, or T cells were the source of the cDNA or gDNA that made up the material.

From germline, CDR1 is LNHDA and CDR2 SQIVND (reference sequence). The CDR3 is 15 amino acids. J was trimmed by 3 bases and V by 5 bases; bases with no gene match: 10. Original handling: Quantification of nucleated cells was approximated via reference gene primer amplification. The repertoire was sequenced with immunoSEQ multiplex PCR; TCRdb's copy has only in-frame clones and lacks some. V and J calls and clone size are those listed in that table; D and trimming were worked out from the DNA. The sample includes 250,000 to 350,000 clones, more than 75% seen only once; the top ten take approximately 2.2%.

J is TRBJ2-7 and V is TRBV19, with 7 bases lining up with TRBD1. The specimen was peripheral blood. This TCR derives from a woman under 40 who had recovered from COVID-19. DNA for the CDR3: TGTGCCAGTAGTCGAGGGGAACAGGGGCTCTACGAGCAGTACTTC. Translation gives CASSRGEQGLYEQYF. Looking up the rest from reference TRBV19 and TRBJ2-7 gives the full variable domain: DGGITQSPKYLFRKEGQNVTLSCEQNLNHDAMYWYRQDPGQGLRLIYYSQIVNDFQKGDIAEGYSVSREKKESFPLTVTSAQKNPTAFYLCASSRGEQGLYEQYFGPGTRLTVT.